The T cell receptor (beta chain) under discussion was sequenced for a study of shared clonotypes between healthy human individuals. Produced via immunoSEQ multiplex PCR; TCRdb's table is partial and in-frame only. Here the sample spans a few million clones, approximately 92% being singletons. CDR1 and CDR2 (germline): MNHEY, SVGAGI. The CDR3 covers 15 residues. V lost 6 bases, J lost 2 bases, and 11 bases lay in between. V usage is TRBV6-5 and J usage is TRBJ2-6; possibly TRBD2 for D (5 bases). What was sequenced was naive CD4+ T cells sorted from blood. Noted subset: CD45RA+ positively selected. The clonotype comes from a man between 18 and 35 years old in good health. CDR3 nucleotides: TGTGCCAGCAGAACGGAGGCGGCTGGGGCCAACGTCCTGACTTTC. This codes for CASRTEAAGANVLTF.